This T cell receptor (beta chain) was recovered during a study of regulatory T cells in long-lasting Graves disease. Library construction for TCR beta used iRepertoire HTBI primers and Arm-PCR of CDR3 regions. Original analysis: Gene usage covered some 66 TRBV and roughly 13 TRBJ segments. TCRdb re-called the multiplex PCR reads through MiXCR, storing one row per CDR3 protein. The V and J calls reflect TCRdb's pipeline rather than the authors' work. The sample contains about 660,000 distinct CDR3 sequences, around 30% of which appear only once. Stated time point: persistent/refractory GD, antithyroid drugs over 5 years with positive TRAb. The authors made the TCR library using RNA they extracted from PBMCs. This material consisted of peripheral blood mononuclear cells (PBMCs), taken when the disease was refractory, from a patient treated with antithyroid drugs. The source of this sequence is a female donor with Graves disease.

CDR3 sequence reads: CAIKLQGATEAFF. The CDR3 DNA follows: TGTGCCATCAAACTACAGGGGGCAACTGAAGCTTTCTTT. The chain has TRBV10-3 and TRBJ1-1; the match to TRBD1 covers 9 bases. The CDR3 runs 13 residues. Looked up from germline, CDR1 is ENHRY and CDR2 is SYGVKD. V shed 7 bases, J shed 5 bases, and the junction held 5 bases outside the gene matches.